This TCR beta chain was documented in a study of shared clonotypes between healthy human individuals (dated by TCRdb to 2020 to 2021). With respect to the entire study: A couple of women and a few men aged 18 to 49 years were included in the cohort. To estimate repertoire size and how much clonotypes are shared between individuals, the study performed deep sequencing of blood TCR repertoires from roughly five healthy adults. Per donor, leukapheresis produced somewhere between about 0.85 and 8.9 billion PBMCs. For each donor, CD4 naive and CD4 memory were each run on three plates, CD8 naive on two plates, and CD8 memory on one plate. To increase sequencing depth and limit assay-specific biases, TCR repertoire library preparation and sequencing were carried out by different laboratories using diverse techniques.

The junction shows trimming of 10 bases on V and 1 base on J, plus 8 bases between the germline ends. The germline V gene (reference sequence) specifies LNHDA as CDR1 and SQIVND as CDR2. The cysteine opens and the phenylalanine closes a CDR3 of 12 amino acids. The kept DNA is CDR3 alone, 36 bases in frame from the first base. Using the deep immunoSEQ assay, TCR CDR3 regions were amplified from genomic DNA by multiplex PCR. Genomic DNA extracted from each cell subset was distributed evenly over all wells of several immunoSEQ 96-well plates, and each plate served as one replicate. For sorted subsets, each replicate PCR was loaded with approximately 190 ng genomic DNA, equivalent to 30,000 or so T cell genomes. Purified libraries were measured with a Qubit 3.0 fluorometer, size-checked on a Bioanalyzer 2100, and measured again with the KAPA Library Quantification kit. Each immunoSEQ 96-well plate was sequenced on its own single-read 150-cycle Illumina NextSeq 550 flow cell. Per the source publication's procedure: The immunoSEQ output contained only junctional sequences without quality scores, so filtering could not match that applied to full-length reads. To assign V/J genes and CDR3, sequences were annotated against IMGT germline references using PyIR, a Python wrapper for IgBLAST v1.9. Reads were removed for weak V/J assignments (E-value above 1e-6), missing CDR3, stop codons, out-of-frame junctions, or ambiguous translated residues. V3J clonotypes were defined as sequences sharing the same inferred V gene, J gene, and CDR3 amino acid sequence. To compute the percentage overlap between repertoires, the number of shared unique clonotypes was divided by the size of the smaller repertoire. Richness of each repertoire was evaluated using RTK rarefaction, the Chao1 estimator, and Recon v2.1 estimates of unobserved clonotypes. For all TCRbeta clonotypes obtained by the gDNA method from several donors, generation probabilities were computed with OLGA. TCRdb's version of the immuneACCESS table is confined to in-frame rearrangements and falls short of the full clone set. An unresolved V gene accounts for under half of the shortfall where checked; the remainder is of unknown origin. V and J calls and clone size are as listed in that table; D and trimming were resolved from the DNA. The sample data list around 2,000,000 clones, and 85% to 95% of these were observed just once. The ten top clones hold approximately 1.2% of the sample.

The study at large found these results: Based on pairwise subsampling, the degree of clonotype sharing among donors was expected to be affected by sequencing depth. About 5% of naive CD4, more than 3% of naive CD8, approximately 2% of memory CD4, and more than 0.35% of memory CD8 clonotypes were shared across a few donors. The genetic and exposure-history diversity represented was limited by the small number of donors. Rarefaction of sorted-subset datasets indicated incomplete sequencing despite the large sequencing depth. Compared with non-shared clonotypes, clonotypes shared by all four sorted-subset donors had higher generation probabilities. Estimated clonotype richness was generally larger for naive than for memory subsets. Sampling was limited to blood, and TCR repertoires in tissue likely differ from TCR repertoires in blood.

About this clone: Its antigen is currently not known. No much larger clonotype is one base removed from it; base qualities were not supplied.

CD8 naive samples were CD45RO-negative cells positively selected for CCR7, giving a CD45RA+CCR7+ population that excluded TemRA cells. Healthy HIV-negative adults with no recently reported acute infections or vaccinations were included as donors. Only Caucasian adults living in Nashville, Tennessee, USA were represented among the donors. After blood collection by leukapheresis, PBMCs were isolated using Ficoll-Histopaque density gradient centrifugation and then cryopreserved in the vapor phase of liquid nitrogen. Purity and quantity of every magnetically sorted T cell population were checked by analytical flow cytometry. From each sorted fraction, genomic DNA was isolated and quantified by UV absorbance on a Nanodrop 2000c.

Recombination connected TRBV19 to TRBJ1-5; confidence is insufficient to name the D gene. The TCR comes from a man younger than 35 in good health. What was sequenced was naive CD8+ T cells sorted from blood. The cell subset or site label, as the study defines it: CD45RA+CCR7+. The CDR3: CATEGSNQPQHF. The sequenced DNA is TGTGCCACCGAGGGAAGCAATCAGCCCCAGCATTTT.